This is a list of T cell receptor beta chains from one sample in a study of T cell repertoires in cytomegalovirus infection. One entry per CDR3 protein, called by TCRdb with MiXCR from the reads. Among 380,000 or so distinct CDR3 sequences listed, nearly 35% were seen once. Their specific antigens are unknown. The material sequenced was cultured PBMCs, taken from culture after CMV antigen stimulation. The receptors derive from a human donor in good health (CMV status not recorded). Some clones in this sample may be carry-over from other donors' samples. Both conserved end residues are part of each CDR3. The D gene is left open where the match is weak. Expanded clones are given a class, and other clones once, few, many or no size at all.

d_call j_call v_call clone_size cdr3_nt cdr3_aa
TRBD2 TRBJ2-1 TRBV7-2 many TGTGCCAGCTCCGGGACTAGTTACAATGAGCAGTTCTTC CASSGTSYNEQFF
- TRBJ2-7 TRBV12-3/TRBV12-4 - TGTGCCAGCAGAAGGGGCTCAGAGGTCGAGCAGTACTTC CASRRGSEVEQYF
- TRBJ1-1 TRBV18 - TGTGCCAGCTCACCAGCGGACGGGTACATGAACACTGAAGCTTTCTTT CASSPADGYMNTEAFF
TRBD1 TRBJ2-7 TRBV6-6 - TGTGCCAGCAGTTACTCCGCAGGGGGATACTACGAGCAGTACTTC CASSYSAGGYYEQYF
- TRBJ1-1 TRBV29-1 - TGCAGCGTTGGCCCTCTCAGAAAATCGGGCACTGAAGCTTTCTTT CSVGPLRKSGTEAFF
TRBD2 TRBJ2-3 TRBV12-3/TRBV12-4 - TGTGCCAGTAAACTAGCGGGAGCGACAGATACGCAGTATTTT CASKLAGATDTQYF
- TRBJ2-3 TRBV6-2/TRBV6-3 - TGTGCCAGCAGACCTCGACAGGAGACAGATACGCAGTATTTT CASRPRQETDTQYF
- TRBJ2-3 TRBV6-2/TRBV6-3 few TGTGCCAGCAGTTACCGGGACTTCACAGATACGCAGTATTTT CASSYRDFTDTQYF
- TRBJ2-3 TRBV7-2 once TGTGCCAGCAGCTTAGTAGTAGATGACACGCAGTATTTT CASSLVVDDTQYF
- TRBJ1-2 TRBV29-1 many TGCAGCGTTCGGACACCTACCCACTATGGCTACACCTTC CSVRTPTHYGYTF
- TRBJ2-7 TRBV27 few TGTGCCAGCAGTCATCAGGGATACGAGCAGTACTTC CASSHQGYEQYF
- TRBJ1-2 TRBV2 many TGTGCCAGCACCGCAATCTCGGACGGCTACACCTTC CASTAISDGYTF
TRBD2 TRBJ2-1 TRBV6-2/TRBV6-3 few TGTGCCAGCGCTTTAGCGGGAGGGGATGAGCAGTTCTTC CASALAGGDEQFF
- TRBJ1-3 TRBV12-5 - TGTGCTAGTGGTTTGGTACCTCCAGGGCTGGCGGCCATATATTTT CASGLVPPGLAAIYF
- TRBJ2-6 TRBV27 once TGTGCCAGCAGTTTATCGGGTGTCTCTGGGGCCAACGTCCTGACTTTC CASSLSGVSGANVLTF
- TRBJ1-4 TRBV5-5 few TGTGCCAGCAGCTTGATTCTTTTGGGTGCAACTAATGAAAAACTGTTTTTT CASSLILLGATNEKLFF
- TRBJ2-7 TRBV7-8 many TGTGCCAGCAGCTTTTCCGTGAACGAGCAGTACTTC CASSFSVNEQYF
- TRBJ2-3 TRBV7-2 few TGTGCCAGCAAAAGTTCGCGCTCTAGCACAGATACGCAGTATTTT CASKSSRSSTDTQYF
- TRBJ1-2 TRBV11-2 few TGTGCCAGCAGCTTAGATAAAGGGCTGCCTAATGGCTACACCTTC CASSLDKGLPNGYTF
TRBD2 TRBJ2-7 TRBV9 - TGTGCCAGCAGCACCCGGGGTAGCGGGAGTATCGAGCAGTACTTC CASSTRGSGSIEQYF
TRBD2 TRBJ2-5 TRBV27 - TGTGCCAGCAGTTTAAAATTCAGGGAGGGACCACATAAAGAGACCCAGTACTTC CASSLKFREGPHKETQYF
- TRBJ1-2 TRBV6-1 few TGTGCCAGCAGTCACCGCAAGGCGGGCTATGGCTACACCTTC CASSHRKAGYGYTF
TRBD1 TRBJ2-1 TRBV24-1 few TGTGCCACCAGTGATTCGACAGGGTCGAAGAATGAGCAGTTCTTC CATSDSTGSKNEQFF
- TRBJ2-3 TRBV7-2 - TGTGCCAGCAGCTTAATTCGGAATACCGGGACAAAACAGTATTTT CASSLIRNTGTKQYF
TRBD1 TRBJ1-1 TRBV11-3 many TGTGCCAGCAGCCGGGACAGGGGAAACACTGAAGCTTTCTTT CASSRDRGNTEAFF
TRBD1 TRBJ1-2 TRBV7-2 many TGTGCCAGCAGCGGGACTGGGACAGGGGACTACACCTTC CASSGTGTGDYTF
- TRBJ1-2 TRBV15 once TGTGCCACCAGCAGCAGGGTGAGCTATGGCTACACCTTC CATSSRVSYGYTF
TRBD2 TRBJ2-2 TRBV5-4 few TGTGCCAGCACCCCGGGACTAGGCACCGGGGAGCTGTTTTTT CASTPGLGTGELFF
- TRBJ2-5 TRBV20-1 few TGCAGTGCCTTAAATCCTATGGGGGAGACCCAGTACTTC CSALNPMGETQYF
- TRBJ2-1 TRBV6-2/TRBV6-3 - TGTGCCAGCAGTTACACCAGGGGTACTTACAATGAGCAGTTCTTC CASSYTRGTYNEQFF
- TRBJ2-5 TRBV6-5 - TGTGCCAGCAGTTACAATCGGGTGGAGTACGAGACCCAGTACTTC CASSYNRVEYETQYF
- TRBJ2-5 TRBV7-2 many TGTGCCAGCAGCGATCGAGGCAGGGTTATTCGGCAAGAGACCCAGTACTTC CASSDRGRVIRQETQYF
TRBD2 TRBJ2-1 TRBV12-3/TRBV12-4 - TGTGCCAGCAGTTTCCTGAATAGCGGGAGGCGCACCTTTATGGTAGGCAATGAGCAGTTCTTC CASSFLNSGRRTFMVGNEQFF
TRBD2 TRBJ2-1 TRBV28 many TGTGCCAGCAGGACGACTAGCGGGAGGGCCAAAGGGGGTTTCAGGGATGAGCAGTTCTTC CASRTTSGRAKGGFRDEQFF
TRBD2 TRBJ2-1 TRBV20-1 few TGCAGTGCTATCAGCCCCACGCGTAGCGGGAAGGACGCCAATGAGCAGTTCTTC CSAISPTRSGKDANEQFF
TRBD1 TRBJ2-1 TRBV7-1 - TGTGCCAGCAGCGCACAGGGGTTTGAGCAGATCTTC CASSAQGFEQIF
- TRBJ1-2 TRBV20-1 - TGCAGTGCTAGGGGAGGGGCAGGGGATGGCTACACCTTC CSARGGAGDGYTF
TRBD1 TRBJ2-5 TRBV7-2 many TGTGCCAGCAGCTCTCCGGGACAGGTCAAGGCCCAGTACTTC CASSSPGQVKAQYF
- TRBJ1-5 TRBV4-1 few TGCGCCAGCAGCCACTTTCCAGGGAGAAATCAGCCCCAGCATTTT CASSHFPGRNQPQHF
TRBD2 TRBJ2-5 TRBV7-2 few TGTGCCAGCAGCTTAGCGAGCTCGGGAGGGCGCCAGGGGACCCAGTACTTC CASSLASSGGRQGTQYF
- TRBJ2-5 TRBV6-5 few TGTGCCAGCAGTTACGTCGGTCTCCAAGAGACCCAGTACTTC CASSYVGLQETQYF
TRBD2 TRBJ2-1 TRBV4-1 few TGCGCCAGCAGATCCTCCGGGACTAATCTCTACAATGAGCAGTTCTTC CASRSSGTNLYNEQFF
- TRBJ2-7 TRBV12-3/TRBV12-4 once TGTGCCAGCAGTCCCACAGGTCCCGGGATCTACGAGCAGTACTTC CASSPTGPGIYEQYF
- TRBJ2-1 TRBV19 - TGTGCCAGTAGTATGACCTATGGCAATGAGCAGTTCTTC CASSMTYGNEQFF
- TRBJ1-2 TRBV5-6 - TGTGCCAGCAGCCCGACCCCGGGCTATGGCTACACCTTC CASSPTPGYGYTF
TRBD2 TRBJ2-3 TRBV6-1 few TGTGCCAGCAGTCGAACTCTTGGCGGGGGGCTCACAGATACGCAGTATTTT CASSRTLGGGLTDTQYF
TRBD1 TRBJ2-1 TRBV24-1 once TGTGCCACCAGTGGCTCACGGACAGGGAATGATGAGCAGTTCTTC CATSGSRTGNDEQFF